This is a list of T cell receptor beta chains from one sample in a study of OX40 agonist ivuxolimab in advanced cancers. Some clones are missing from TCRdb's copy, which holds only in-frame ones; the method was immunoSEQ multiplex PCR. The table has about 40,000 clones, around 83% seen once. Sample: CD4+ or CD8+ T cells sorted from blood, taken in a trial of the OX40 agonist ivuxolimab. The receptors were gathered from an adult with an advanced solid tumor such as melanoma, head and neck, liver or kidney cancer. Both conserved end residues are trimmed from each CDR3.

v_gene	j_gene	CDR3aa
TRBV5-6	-	ASSLVGGEQY
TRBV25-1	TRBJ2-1	ASSDVGLAVYNEQF
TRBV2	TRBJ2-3	ASPALSTDTQY
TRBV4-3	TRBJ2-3	ASSQEAIATPTDTQY
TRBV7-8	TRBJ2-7	ASTSTLPPLEPYEQY
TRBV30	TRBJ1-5	AWSLGTVSNQPQH
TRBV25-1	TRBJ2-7	ASSGRTSGSSAYEQY
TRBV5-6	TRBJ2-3	ASSLETALYTDTQY
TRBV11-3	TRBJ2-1	ASSPPGGGNEQF
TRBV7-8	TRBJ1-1	ASSLAARASNEAF
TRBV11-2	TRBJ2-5	ASSPGPGAGGETQY
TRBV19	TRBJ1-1	ASSIGWKGALTEAF
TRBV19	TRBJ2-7	ASSTGTGPYEQY
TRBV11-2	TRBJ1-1	ASTSSRGPEAF
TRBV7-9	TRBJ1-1	ASSLASGTGGTEAF
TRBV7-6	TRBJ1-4	ASSLGVAGGLF
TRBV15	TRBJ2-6	ATSRDQSSGANVLT
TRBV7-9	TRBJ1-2	ASRMTGNYGYT
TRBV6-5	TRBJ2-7	ASSAGQYPVYEQY
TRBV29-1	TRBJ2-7	SVGRGTGGEQY
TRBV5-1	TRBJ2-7	ASSLRDREWYEQY
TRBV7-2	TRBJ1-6	ASSFGTGVTNSPLH
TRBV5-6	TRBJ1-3	ASSLLGETSSGNTIY
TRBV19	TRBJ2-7	ASSTSPGRGYEQY
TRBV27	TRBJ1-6	ASSFTINSPLH
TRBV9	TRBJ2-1	ASSISNRGIDEQF
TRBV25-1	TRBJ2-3	ASSEALAGTSTDTQY
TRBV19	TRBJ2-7	ASSKFGDRIVYEQY
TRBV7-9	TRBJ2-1	ASSSTRGANEQF
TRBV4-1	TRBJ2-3	ASSQVSSAGRADTQY
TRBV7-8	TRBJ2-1	ASSPRTGGAENEQF
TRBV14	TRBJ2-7	ASSQRASSKGRPLSYEQY
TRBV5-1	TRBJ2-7	ASSPIDRYEQY